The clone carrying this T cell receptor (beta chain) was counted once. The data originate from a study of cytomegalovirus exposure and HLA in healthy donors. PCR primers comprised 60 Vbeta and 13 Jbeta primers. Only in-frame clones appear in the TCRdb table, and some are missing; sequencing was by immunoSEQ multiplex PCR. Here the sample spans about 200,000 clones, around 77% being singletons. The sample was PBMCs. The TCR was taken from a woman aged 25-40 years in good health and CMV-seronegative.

CDR3 sequence reads: CASSPLWDRSYEQYF. CDR3 sequence (DNA): TGCGCCAGCAGTCCGCTTTGGGACAGGTCATACGAGCAGTACTTC. V gene TRBV4-1 combines with J gene TRBJ2-7; TRBD1 agrees at 8 bases. CDR1 is MGHRA, CDR2 YSYEKL, per germline. V shed 6 bases, J shed 4 bases, and the junction held 11 bases outside the gene matches. The CDR3 contains 15 residues.